This TCR beta chain was recorded in a study of T cell repertoires in cytomegalovirus infection. The overall study: The study used recently identified HLA-C-restricted and well-studied HLA-B-restricted CMV epitopes. It was the public TCR beta signatures that indicated both CMV infection and matching HLA type. Broader study findings: There were HLA-C-restricted CMV-specific TCR beta clonotypes dominating the ex vivo response. Carriage of CMV together with the relevant HLA was identifiable through cumulative public TCR beta family frequency.

TCRdb passed the reads through MiXCR, listing each CDR3 protein once. In the table there are around 430,000 distinct CDR3 sequences, 40% to 50% of which are singletons. The CDR3 totals 14 residues. Germline CDR1 and CDR2: SGHTA and FQGNSA. Trimming shortened V by 5 bases and J by 4 bases, and 9 bases separated the two germline ends. Regarding this clonotype: Its antigen is still unknown.

The source was cultured PBMCs, collected from culture after CMV antigen stimulation. The V and J genes are TRBV7-2 and TRBJ1-6; D is ambiguous. The source of this sequence is a human donor in good health (CMV status not recorded). Some clones in this sample may be carry-over from other donors' samples. CDR3 loop: CASSVQAYNSPLHF. The DNA for the CDR3 is TGTGCCAGCAGCGTTCAGGCTTATAATTCACCCCTCCACTTT. The full variable domain, rest sourced from reference TRBV7-2 and TRBJ1-6, is GAGVSQSPSNKVTEKGKDVELRCDPISGHTALYWYRQSLGQGLEFLIYFQGNSAPDKSGLPSDRFSAERTGGSVSTLTIQRTQQEDSAVYLCASSVQAYNSPLHFGNGTRLTVT.